The sequence of this T cell receptor (beta chain) was determined in a study of radiotherapy plus CTLA-4 blockade in lung cancer. For the study at large: An objective response was seen in roughly a sixth of patients, and disease control in around 33%.

Patients with chemo-refractory metastatic non-small-cell lung cancer received focal radiation plus CTLA-4 blockade with ipilimumab. Regarding the study as a whole: Expansion in blood of tumor-derived TCR clones was seen after radiotherapy plus ipilimumab. Early clone dynamics of blood T cells, plus interferon-beta, reportedly predicted response best.

In regard to this clone: Its matching antigen is unknown.

The method was immunoSEQ multiplex PCR; TCRdb's version includes in-frame clones alone and lacks a portion of them. The table includes about 44,000 clones, around 77% detected once. CDR3 size: 14 residues. CDR1 SNHLY and CDR2 FYNNEI come from the germline V gene. V shed 3 bases and J 11 bases; nucleotides not matched to a gene: 6. Sequenced material: peripheral blood, taken from a patient treated with radiotherapy plus ipilimumab. The source is a human donor with non-small cell lung cancer whose response to radiotherapy plus ipilimumab could not be evaluated. The rearrangement links TRBV2 to TRBJ1-6; 8 nucleotides match TRBD1. The CDR3 loop reads CASSDEAGGPPLHF. CDR3 nucleotides: TGTGCCAGCAGTGATGAGGCAGGGGGCCCACCCCTCCACTTT.